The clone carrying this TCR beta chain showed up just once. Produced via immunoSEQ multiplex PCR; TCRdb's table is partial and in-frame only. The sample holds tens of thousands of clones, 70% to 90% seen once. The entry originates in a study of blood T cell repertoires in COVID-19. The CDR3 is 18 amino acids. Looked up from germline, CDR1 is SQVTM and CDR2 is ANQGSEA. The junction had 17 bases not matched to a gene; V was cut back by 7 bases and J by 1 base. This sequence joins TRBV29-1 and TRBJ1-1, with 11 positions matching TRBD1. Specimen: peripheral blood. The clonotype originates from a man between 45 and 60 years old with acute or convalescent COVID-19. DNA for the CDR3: TGCAGCGCTTCGGTAGGGACAGGGGGACTGGGGGGGAACACTGAAGCTTTCTTT. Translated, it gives CSASVGTGGLGGNTEAFF.